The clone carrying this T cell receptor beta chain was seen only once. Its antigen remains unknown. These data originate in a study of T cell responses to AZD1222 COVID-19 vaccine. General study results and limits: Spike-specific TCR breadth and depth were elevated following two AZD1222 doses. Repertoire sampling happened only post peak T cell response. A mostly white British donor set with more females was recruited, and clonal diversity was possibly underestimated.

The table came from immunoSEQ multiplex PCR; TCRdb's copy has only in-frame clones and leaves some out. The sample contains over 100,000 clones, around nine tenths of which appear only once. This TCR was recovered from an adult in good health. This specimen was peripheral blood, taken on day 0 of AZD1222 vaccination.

The CDR3 region has the DNA TGCGCCAGCAGCTTGGGCTCGTTAACAGGGATGAACACTGAAGCTTTCTTT. Its translation: CASSLGSLTGMNTEAFF. The chain recombines TRBV5-1 with TRBJ1-1; the D gene is possibly TRBD1 (6 bases). The CDR3 totals 17 residues. Trimming pared 0 bases from V and 0 bases from J, leaving 15 bases between. Germline V gene lookup returns CDR1 SGHRS and CDR2 YFSETQ.